This T cell receptor beta chain was identified in a study of blood T cell repertoires in COVID-19. About the study: Acute and convalescent COVID-19 specimens originated in the United States, Italy and Spain. Sample material is recorded as cDNA or gDNA derived from T cells, B-cell-depleted T cells, or PBMCs.

There are 19 residues in the CDR3. The V gene lost 0 bases and the J gene lost 0 bases, with 19 bases spanning the gap. Per the germline V gene, CDR1 is SNHLY and CDR2 is FYNNEI. As processed by the authors: Amplification with reference gene primers provided the estimates of nucleated cell counts. Clones were read by immunoSEQ multiplex PCR, and TCRdb kept only the in-frame ones, dropping some. Clone size and the V and J calls come from that table; the DNA yielded D and trimming. The sample carries over 110,000 clones, 81% recorded once. The V gene is TRBV2, the J gene TRBJ2-3, with D perhaps TRBD2 (7 bases). Material: peripheral blood. The source of this sequence is a human donor in a cohort sampled during active COVID-19. The CDR3 bases are TGTGCCAGCAGTGAAGCGGAGGGGGGGCGGGCCTGGAGCACAGATACGCAGTATTTT. Amino acids: CASSEAEGGRAWSTDTQYF.